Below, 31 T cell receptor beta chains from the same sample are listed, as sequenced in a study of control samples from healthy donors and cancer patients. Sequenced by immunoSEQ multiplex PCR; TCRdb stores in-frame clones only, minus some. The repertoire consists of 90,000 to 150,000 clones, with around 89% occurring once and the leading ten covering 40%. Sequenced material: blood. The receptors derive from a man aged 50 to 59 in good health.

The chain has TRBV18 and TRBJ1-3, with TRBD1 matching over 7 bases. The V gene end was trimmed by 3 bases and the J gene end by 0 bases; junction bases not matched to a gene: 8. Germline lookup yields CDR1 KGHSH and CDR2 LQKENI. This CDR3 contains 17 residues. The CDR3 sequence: CASSPVRDSYSGNTIYF. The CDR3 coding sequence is TGTGCCAGCTCACCGGTGAGGGACAGCTACTCTGGAAACACCATATATTTT.

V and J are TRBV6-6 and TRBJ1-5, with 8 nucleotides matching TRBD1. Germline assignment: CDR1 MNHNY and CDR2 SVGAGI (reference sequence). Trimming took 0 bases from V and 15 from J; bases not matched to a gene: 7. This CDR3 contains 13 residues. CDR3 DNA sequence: TGTGCCAGCAGTTACTCGAGACAGGGGCTCTGGCATTTT. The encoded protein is CASSYSRQGLWHF.

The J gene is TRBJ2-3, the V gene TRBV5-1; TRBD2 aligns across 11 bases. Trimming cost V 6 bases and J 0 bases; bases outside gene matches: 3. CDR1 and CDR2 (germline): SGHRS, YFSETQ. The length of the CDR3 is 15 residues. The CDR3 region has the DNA TGCGCCAGCAAGACTAGCGGGGATAGCACAGATACGCAGTATTTT. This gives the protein CASKTSGDSTDTQYF.

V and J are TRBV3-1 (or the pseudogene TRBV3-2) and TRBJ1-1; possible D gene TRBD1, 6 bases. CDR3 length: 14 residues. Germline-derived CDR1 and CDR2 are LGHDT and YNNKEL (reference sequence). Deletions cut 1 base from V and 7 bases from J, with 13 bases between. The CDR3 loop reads CASSQVRGAGEAFF. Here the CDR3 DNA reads TGTGCCAGCAGCCAAGTGAGGGGGGCAGGTGAAGCTTTCTTT.

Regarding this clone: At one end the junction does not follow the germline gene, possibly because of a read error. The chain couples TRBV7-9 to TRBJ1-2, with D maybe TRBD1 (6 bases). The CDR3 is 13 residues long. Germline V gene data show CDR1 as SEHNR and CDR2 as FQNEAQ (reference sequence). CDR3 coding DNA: TGTGTCAGCAGCGAACAGGGACACTATGGCTACACCTTC. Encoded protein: CVSSEQGHYGYTF.

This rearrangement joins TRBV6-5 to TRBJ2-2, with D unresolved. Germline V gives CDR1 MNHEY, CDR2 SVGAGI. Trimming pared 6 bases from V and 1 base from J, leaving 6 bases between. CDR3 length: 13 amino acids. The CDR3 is CASRTLNTGELFF. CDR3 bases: TGTGCCAGCAGAACGCTGAACACCGGGGAGCTGTTTTTT.

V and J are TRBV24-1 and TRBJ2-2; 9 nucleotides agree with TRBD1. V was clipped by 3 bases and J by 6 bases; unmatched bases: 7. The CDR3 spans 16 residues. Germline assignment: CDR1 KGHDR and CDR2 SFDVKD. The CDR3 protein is CATSDGGQGKPGELFF. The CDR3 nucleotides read TGTGCCACCAGTGATGGGGGACAGGGAAAACCCGGGGAGCTGTTTTTT.

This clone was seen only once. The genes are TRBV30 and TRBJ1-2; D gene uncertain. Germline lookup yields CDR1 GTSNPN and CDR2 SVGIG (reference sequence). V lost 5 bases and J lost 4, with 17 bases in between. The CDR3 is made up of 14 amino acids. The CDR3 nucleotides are TGTGCCTGGGAAAGGGCCCCGGAGGGCTATGGCTACACCTTC. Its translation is CAWERAPEGYGYTF.

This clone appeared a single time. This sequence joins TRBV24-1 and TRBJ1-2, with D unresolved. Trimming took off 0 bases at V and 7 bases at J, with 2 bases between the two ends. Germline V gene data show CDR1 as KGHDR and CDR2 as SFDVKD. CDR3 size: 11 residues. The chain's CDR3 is CATSDLLGYTF. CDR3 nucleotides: TGTGCCACCAGTGATTTGCTTGGCTACACCTTC.

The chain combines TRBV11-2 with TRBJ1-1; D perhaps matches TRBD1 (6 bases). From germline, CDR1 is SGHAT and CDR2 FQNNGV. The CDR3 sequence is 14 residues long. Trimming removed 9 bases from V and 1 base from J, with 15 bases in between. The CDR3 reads CASTKTGTNTEAFF. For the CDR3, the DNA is TGTGCCAGTACAAAAACAGGGACGAACACTGAAGCTTTCTTT. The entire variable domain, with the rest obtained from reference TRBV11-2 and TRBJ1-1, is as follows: EAGVAQSPRYKIIEKRQSVAFWCNPISGHATLYWYQQILGQGPKLLIQFQNNGVVDDSQLPKDRFSAERLKGVDSTLKIQPAKLEDSAVYLCASTKTGTNTEAFFGQGTRLTVV.

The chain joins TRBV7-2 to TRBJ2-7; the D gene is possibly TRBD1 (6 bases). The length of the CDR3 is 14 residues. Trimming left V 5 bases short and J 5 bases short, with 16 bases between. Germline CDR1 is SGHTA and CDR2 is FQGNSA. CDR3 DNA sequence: TGTGCCAGCAGCCTGCAACAGGGAAGAAACGAGCAGTACTTC. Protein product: CASSLQQGRNEQYF.

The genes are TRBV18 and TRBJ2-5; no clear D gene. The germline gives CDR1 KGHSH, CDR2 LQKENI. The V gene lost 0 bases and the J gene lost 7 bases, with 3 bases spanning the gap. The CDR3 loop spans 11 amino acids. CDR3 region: CASSPPGTQYF. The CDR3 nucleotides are TGTGCCAGCTCACCACCGGGGACCCAGTACTTC. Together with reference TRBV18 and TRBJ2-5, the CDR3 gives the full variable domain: NAGVMQNPRHLVRRRGQEARLRCSPMKGHSHVYWYRQLPEEGLKFMVYLQKENIIDESGMPKERFSAEFPKEGPSILRIQQVVRGDSAAYFCASSPPGTQYFGPGTRLLVL.

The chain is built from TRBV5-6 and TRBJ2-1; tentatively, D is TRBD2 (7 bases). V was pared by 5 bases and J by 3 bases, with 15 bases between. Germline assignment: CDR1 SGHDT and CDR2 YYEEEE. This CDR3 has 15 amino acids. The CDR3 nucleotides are TGTGCCAGCAGGGGGGCCGGGACTAACTACAATGAGCAGTTCTTC. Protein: CASRGAGTNYNEQFF.

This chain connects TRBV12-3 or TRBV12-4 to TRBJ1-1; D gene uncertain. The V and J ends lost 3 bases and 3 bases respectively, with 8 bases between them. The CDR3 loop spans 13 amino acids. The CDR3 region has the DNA TGTGCCAGCAGTTTCGCGAGGGACACTGAAGCTTTCTTT. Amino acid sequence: CASSFARDTEAFF.

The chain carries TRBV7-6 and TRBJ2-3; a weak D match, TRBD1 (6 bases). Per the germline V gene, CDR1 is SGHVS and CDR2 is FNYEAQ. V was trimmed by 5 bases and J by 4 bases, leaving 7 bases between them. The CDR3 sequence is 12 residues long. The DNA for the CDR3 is TGTGCCAGCAGCCCAGGGGCAGATACGCAGTATTTT. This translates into CASSPGADTQYF.

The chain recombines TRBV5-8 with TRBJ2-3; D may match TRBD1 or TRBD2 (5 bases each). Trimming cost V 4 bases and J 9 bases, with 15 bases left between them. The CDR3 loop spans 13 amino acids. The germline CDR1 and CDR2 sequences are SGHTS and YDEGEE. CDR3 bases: TGTGCCAGCAGCCCCGGGACCAGTTACACGCAGTATTTT. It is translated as CASSPGTSYTQYF.

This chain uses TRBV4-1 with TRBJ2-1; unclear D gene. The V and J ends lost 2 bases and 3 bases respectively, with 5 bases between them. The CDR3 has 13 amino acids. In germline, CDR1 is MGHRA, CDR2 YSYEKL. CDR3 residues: CASSQHLYNEQFF. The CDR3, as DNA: TGCGCCAGCAGCCAACACCTCTACAATGAGCAGTTCTTC.

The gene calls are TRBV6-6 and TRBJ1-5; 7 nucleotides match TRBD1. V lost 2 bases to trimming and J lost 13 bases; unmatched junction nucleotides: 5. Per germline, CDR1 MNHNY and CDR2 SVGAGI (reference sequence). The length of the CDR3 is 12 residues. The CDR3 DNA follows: TGTGCCAGCAGTTACCCGACAGGGCATCAGCATTTT. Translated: CASSYPTGHQHF.

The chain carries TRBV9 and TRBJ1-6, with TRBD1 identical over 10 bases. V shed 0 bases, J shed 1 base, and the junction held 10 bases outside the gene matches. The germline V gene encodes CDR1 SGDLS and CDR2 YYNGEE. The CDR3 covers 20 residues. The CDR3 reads CASSVEEGTGVGSYNSPLHF. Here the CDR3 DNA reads TGTGCCAGCAGCGTAGAGGAGGGGACAGGGGTTGGGTCCTATAATTCACCCCTCCACTTT.

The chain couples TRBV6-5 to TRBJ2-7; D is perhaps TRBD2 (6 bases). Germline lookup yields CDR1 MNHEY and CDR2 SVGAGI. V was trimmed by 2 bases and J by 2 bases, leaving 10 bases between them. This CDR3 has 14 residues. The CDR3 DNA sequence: TGTGCCAGCAGTTACGGGGGGACCCCCTACGAGCAGTACTTC. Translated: CASSYGGTPYEQYF.

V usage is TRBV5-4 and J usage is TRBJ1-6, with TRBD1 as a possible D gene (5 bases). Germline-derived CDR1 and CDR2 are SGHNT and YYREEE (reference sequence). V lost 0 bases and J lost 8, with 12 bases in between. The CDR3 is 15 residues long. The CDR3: CASSLGSGLHSPLHF. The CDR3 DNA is TGTGCCAGCAGCTTGGGTTCAGGGCTCCATTCACCCCTCCACTTT.

In nucleotides, the CDR3 is TGTGCCAGTAGTATCCCCGATTCACCCCTCCACTTT. Residues: CASSIPDSPLHF. V usage is TRBV19 and J usage is TRBJ1-6; no clear D gene. The CDR3 extends over 12 amino acids. Germline V CDR1 and CDR2: LNHDA, SQIVND (reference sequence). V was pared by 3 bases and J by 8 bases, with 5 bases between.

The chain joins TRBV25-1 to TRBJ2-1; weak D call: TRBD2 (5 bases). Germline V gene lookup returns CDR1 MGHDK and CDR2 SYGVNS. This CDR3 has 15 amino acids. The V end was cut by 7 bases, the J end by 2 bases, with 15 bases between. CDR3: CASTEGGGAYNEQFF. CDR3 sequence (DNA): TGTGCCAGCACTGAGGGCGGTGGGGCCTACAATGAGCAGTTCTTC. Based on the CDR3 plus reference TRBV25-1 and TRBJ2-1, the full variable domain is EADIYQTPRYLVIGTGKKITLECSQTMGHDKMYWYQQDPGMELHLIHYSYGVNSTEKGDLSSESTVSRIRTEHFPLTLESARPSHTSQYLCASTEGGGAYNEQFFGPGTRLTVL.

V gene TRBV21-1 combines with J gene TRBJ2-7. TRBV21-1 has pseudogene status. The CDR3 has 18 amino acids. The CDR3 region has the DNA TGTGCCAGCAGCAAGGTCCGAACGGCCGTAATATCCCACTACGAGCAGTACTTC. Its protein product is CASSKVRTAVISHYEQYF.

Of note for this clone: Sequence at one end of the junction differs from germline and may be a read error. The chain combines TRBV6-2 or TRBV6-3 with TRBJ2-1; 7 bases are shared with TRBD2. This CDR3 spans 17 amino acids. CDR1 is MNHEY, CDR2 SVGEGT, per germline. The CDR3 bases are TGTGCCAGCAGTTACTCGAGTACTAGCGTAGACTACGATGAGCAGTTCTTC. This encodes CASSYSSTSVDYDEQFF.

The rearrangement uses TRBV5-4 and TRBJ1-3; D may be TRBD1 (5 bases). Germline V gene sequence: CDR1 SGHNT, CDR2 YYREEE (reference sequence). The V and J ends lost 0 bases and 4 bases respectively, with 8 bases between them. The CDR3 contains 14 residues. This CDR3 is CASSLAGTGNTIYF. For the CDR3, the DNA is TGTGCCAGCAGCTTGGCAGGGACGGGAAACACCATATATTTT.

The CDR3 nucleotides read TGTGCCAGCAGTGAAACCCGGGGCGCAGGAAACACCATATATTTT. Its translation: CASSETRGAGNTIYF. V gene TRBV25-1 combines with J gene TRBJ1-3; D is perhaps TRBD1 (5 bases). This CDR3 spans 15 amino acids. Between the trimmed V and J ends, which lost 2 bases and 4 bases, there was a span of 12 bases. Germline V CDR1 and CDR2: MGHDK, SYGVNS.

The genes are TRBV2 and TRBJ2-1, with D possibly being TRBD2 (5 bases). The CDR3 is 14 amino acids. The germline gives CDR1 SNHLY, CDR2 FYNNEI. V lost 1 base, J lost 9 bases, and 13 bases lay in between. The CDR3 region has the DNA TGTGCCAGCAGTGAAGGTCCTAGCTGGGCTGAGCAGTTCTTC. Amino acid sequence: CASSEGPSWAEQFF.

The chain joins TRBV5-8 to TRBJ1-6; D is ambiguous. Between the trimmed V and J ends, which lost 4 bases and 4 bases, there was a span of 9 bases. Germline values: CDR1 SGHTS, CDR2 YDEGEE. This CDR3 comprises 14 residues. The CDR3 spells CASSPYKYNSPLHF. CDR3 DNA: TGTGCCAGCAGCCCGTATAAGTATAATTCACCCCTCCACTTT. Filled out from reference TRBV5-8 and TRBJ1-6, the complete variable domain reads EAGVTQSPTHLIKTRGQQATLRCSPISGHTSVYWYQQALGLGLQFLLWYDEGEERNRGNFPPRFSGRQFPNYSSELNVNALELEDSALYLCASSPYKYNSPLHFGNGTRLTVT.

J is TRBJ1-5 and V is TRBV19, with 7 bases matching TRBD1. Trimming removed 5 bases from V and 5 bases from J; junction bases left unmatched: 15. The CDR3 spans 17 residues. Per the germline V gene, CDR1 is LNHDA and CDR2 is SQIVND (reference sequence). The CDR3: CASSGWLGQVVDQPQHF. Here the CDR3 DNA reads TGTGCCAGTAGTGGGTGGTTAGGACAGGTGGTAGATCAGCCCCAGCATTTT.

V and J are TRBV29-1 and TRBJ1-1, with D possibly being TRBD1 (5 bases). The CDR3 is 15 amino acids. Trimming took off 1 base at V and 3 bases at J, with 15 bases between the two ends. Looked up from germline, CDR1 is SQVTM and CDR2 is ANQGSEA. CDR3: CSVEGSGGLDTEAFF. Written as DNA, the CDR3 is TGCAGCGTTGAAGGCAGCGGGGGGTTGGACACTGAAGCTTTCTTT.